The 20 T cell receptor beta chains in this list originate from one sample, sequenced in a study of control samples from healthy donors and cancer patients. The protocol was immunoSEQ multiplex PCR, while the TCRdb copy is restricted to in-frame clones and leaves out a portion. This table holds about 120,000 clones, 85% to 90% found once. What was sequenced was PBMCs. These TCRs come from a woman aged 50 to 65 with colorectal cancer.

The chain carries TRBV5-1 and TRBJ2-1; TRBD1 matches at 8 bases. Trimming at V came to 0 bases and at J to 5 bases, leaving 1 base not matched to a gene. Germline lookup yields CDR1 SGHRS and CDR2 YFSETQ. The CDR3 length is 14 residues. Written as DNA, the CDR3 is TGCGCCAGCAGCTTGGGACAGGGGCACAATGAGCAGTTCTTC. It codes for CASSLGQGHNEQFF.

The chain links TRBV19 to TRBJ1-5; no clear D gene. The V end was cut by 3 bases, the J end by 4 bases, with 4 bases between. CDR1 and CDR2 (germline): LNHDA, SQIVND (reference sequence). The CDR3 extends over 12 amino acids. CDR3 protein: CASSILNQPQHF. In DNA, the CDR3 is TGTGCCAGTAGTATTTTAAATCAGCCCCAGCATTTT.

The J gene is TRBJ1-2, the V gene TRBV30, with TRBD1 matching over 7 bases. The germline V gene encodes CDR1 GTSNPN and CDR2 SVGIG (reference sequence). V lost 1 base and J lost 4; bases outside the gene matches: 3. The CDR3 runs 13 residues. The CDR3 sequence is CAWSEGAGYGYTF. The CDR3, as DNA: TGTGCCTGGAGTGAGGGGGCTGGCTATGGCTACACCTTC.

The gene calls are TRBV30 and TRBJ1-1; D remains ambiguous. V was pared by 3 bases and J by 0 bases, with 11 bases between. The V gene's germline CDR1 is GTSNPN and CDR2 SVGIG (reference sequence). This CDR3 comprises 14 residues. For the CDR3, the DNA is TGTGCCTGGAGCTCTAAGGGATTGAACACTGAAGCTTTCTTT. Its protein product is CAWSSKGLNTEAFF.

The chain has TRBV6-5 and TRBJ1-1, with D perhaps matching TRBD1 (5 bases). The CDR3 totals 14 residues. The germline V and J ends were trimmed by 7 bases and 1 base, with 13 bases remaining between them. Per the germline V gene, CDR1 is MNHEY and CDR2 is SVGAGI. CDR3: CASTRDWENTEAFF. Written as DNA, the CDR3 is TGTGCCAGCACCAGGGACTGGGAGAACACTGAAGCTTTCTTT.

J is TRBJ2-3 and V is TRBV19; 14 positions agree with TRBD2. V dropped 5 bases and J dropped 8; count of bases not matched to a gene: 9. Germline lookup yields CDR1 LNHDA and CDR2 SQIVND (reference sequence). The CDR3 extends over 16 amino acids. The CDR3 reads CASSPGLAGGLGTQYF. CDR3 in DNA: TGTGCCAGTAGTCCCGGACTAGCGGGGGGCCTCGGTACGCAGTATTTT.

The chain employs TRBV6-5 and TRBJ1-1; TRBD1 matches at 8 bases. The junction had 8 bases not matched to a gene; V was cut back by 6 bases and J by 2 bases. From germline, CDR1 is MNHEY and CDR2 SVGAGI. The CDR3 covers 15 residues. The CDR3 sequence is CASRPIGQGNTEAFF. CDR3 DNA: TGTGCCAGCAGGCCTATCGGACAGGGTAACACTGAAGCTTTCTTT.

CDR3 sequence reads: CASSVGLLKPDTQYF. The CDR3, as DNA: TGTGCCAGCAGCGTAGGACTACTCAAGCCAGATACGCAGTATTTT. The chain joins TRBV9 to TRBJ2-3; possibly TRBD2 for D (5 bases). CDR1 and CDR2 (germline): SGDLS, YYNGEE. V shed 0 bases and J shed 4 bases, with 12 bases lying between them. The CDR3 extends over 15 amino acids.

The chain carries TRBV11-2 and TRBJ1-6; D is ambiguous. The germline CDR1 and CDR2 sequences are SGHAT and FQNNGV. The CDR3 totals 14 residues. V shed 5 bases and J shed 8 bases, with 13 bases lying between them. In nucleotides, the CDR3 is TGTGCCAGCAGCCACGGAGGTCGGGATTCACCCCTCCACTTT. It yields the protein CASSHGGRDSPLHF.

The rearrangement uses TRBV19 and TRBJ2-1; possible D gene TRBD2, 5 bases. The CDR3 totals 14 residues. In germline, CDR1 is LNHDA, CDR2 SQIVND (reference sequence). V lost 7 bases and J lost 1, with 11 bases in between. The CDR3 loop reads CASMPTGSYNEQFF. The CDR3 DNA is TGTGCCAGTATGCCGACGGGGTCCTACAATGAGCAGTTCTTC.

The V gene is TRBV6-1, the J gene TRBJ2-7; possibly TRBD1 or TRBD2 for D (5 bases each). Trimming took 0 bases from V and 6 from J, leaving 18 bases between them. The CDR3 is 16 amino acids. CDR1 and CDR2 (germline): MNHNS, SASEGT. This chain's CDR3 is CASSEAWDRPPGEQYF. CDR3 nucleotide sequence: TGTGCCAGCAGTGAAGCATGGGACCGGCCTCCGGGCGAGCAGTACTTC.

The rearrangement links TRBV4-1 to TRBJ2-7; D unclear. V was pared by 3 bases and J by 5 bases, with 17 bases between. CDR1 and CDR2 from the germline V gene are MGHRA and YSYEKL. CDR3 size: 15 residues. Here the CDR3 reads CASSHPVRVVHEQYF. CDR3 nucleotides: TGCGCCAGCAGCCACCCAGTCCGGGTCGTCCACGAGCAGTACTTC.

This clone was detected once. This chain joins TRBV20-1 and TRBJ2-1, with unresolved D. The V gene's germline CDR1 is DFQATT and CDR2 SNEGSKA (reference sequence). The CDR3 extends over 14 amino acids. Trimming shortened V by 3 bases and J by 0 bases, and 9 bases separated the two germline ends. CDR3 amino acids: CSASEAASYNEQFF. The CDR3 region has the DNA TGCAGTGCTAGTGAGGCGGCCTCCTACAATGAGCAGTTCTTC.

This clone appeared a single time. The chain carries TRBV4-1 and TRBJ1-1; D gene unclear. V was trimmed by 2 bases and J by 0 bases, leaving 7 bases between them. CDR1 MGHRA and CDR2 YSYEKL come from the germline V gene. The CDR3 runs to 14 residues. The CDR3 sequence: CASSQRAVNTEAFF. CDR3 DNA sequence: TGCGCCAGCAGCCAAAGGGCAGTGAACACTGAAGCTTTCTTT.

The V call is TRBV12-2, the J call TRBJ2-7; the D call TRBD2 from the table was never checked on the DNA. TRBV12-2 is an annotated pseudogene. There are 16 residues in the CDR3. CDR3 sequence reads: CASRSTGGSPDYEQYF. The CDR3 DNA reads TGTGCAAGTCGCTCAACCGGGGGGAGTCCCGACTACGAGCAGTACTTC.

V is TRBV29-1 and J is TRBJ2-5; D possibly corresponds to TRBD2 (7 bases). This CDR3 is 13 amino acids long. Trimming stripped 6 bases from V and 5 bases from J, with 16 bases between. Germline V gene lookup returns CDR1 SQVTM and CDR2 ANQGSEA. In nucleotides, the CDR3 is TGCAGCGTCCGGCGGGGGCCTGGGGAGACCCAGTACTTC. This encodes CSVRRGPGETQYF.

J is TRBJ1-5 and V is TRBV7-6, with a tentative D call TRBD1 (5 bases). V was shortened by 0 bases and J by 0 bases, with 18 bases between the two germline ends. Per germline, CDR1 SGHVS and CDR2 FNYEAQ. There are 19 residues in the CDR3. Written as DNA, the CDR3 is TGTGCCAGCAGCTTAGCGCAGTTTTTGGGGGGGTGTAGCAATCAGCCCCAGCATTTT. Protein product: CASSLAQFLGGCSNQPQHF.

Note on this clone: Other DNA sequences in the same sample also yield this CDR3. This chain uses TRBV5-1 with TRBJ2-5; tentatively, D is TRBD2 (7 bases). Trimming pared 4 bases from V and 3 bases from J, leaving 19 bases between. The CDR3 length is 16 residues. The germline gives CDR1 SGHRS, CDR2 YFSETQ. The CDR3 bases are TGCGCCAGCAGCCGGGGGCCGGGGGGATTAGAAGAGACCCAGTACTTC. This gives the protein CASSRGPGGLEETQYF.

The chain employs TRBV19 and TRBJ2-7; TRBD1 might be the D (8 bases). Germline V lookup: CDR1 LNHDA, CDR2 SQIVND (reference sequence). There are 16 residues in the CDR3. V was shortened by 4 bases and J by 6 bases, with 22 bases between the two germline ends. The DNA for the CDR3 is TGTGCCAGTAGTAATGGGCGGGAGACAGGGGTTGGCGAGCAGTACTTC. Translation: CASSNGRETGVGEQYF.

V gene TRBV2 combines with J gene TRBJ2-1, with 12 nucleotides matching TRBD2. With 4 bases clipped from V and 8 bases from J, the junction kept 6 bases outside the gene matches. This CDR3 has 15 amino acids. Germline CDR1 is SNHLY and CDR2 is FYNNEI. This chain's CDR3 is CASSVTSGGRDEQFF. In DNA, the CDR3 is TGTGCCAGCAGTGTAACTAGCGGGGGGCGCGATGAGCAGTTCTTC.